These 19 T cell receptor beta chains originate from one sample sequenced in a study of blood T cells in healthy people across ages. A J-beta primer mix and a sample-barcoded 5' primer were used in a second PCR of about 7 to 12 cycles. In TCRdb, the 5' RACE reads were re-called with MiXCR into one record per CDR3 protein. The data contain roughly 1.4 million distinct CDR3 sequences, approximately 59% of them singletons. Sequenced: blood. The receptors stem from a man between 18 and 35 years old in good health.

The rearrangement uses TRBV4-1 and TRBJ1-1; no clear D gene. The CDR3 sequence is 14 residues long. CDR1 is MGHRA, CDR2 YSYEKL, per germline. V was cut by 1 base and J by 5 bases, with 11 bases left in between. CDR3: CASSQVLGETEAFF. The CDR3 region has the DNA TGCGCCAGCAGCCAAGTTTTGGGCGAGACTGAAGCTTTCTTT.

V and J are TRBV7-2 and TRBJ2-3, with 10 bases identical to TRBD2. The CDR3 is made up of 17 amino acids. V lost 0 bases and J lost 2; bases outside the gene matches: 5. Looked up from germline, CDR1 is SGHTA and CDR2 is FQGNSA. The CDR3 DNA reads as TGTGCCAGCAGCTTAGCCGTGACTAGCGGGTACACAGATACGCAGTATTTT. Translating gives CASSLAVTSGYTDTQYF.

V gene TRBV6-6 combines with J gene TRBJ2-5; no definite D call. The CDR3 covers 15 residues. Germline V lookup: CDR1 MNHNY, CDR2 SVGAGI (reference sequence). Trimming cost V 10 bases and J 2 bases, with 20 bases left between them. CDR3 in DNA: TGTGCCATCCAGCGCGGACCCCACCCGCAAGAGACCCAGTACTTC. As protein: CAIQRGPHPQETQYF.

The chain combines TRBV27 with TRBJ2-1; 13 nucleotides align to TRBD2. Germline V gives CDR1 MNHEY, CDR2 SMNVEV (reference sequence). The CDR3 extends over 16 amino acids. The V gene end was trimmed by 6 bases and the J gene end by 6 bases; junction bases not matched to a gene: 8. The CDR3 nucleotides are TGTGCCAGCAGACGGACTAGCGGGAGTGGTAGCAATGAGCAGTTCTTC. Translation: CASRRTSGSGSNEQFF.

This clonotype has only a few counts. V and J are TRBV15 and TRBJ2-1; the D gene is possibly TRBD1 (9 bases). CDR1 is LNHNV, CDR2 YYDKDF, per germline (reference sequence). The CDR3 runs to 15 residues. Trimming stripped 5 bases from V and 4 bases from J, with 15 bases between. CDR3 in amino acids: CATSGSGTGYNEQFF. The CDR3 bases are TGTGCCACCAGCGGTAGCGGGACAGGGTACAATGAGCAGTTCTTC.

The chain combines TRBV4-1 with TRBJ2-1; TRBD2 matches 8 bases. V gave up 2 bases and J gave up 5 bases; unmatched junction bases: 11. In germline, CDR1 is MGHRA, CDR2 YSYEKL. This CDR3 is 17 amino acids long. The chain's CDR3 is CASSQIGRGGYHNEQFF. Written as DNA, the CDR3 is TGCGCCAGCAGCCAAATCGGACGGGGGGGATACCACAATGAGCAGTTCTTC.

This rearrangement joins TRBV20-1 to TRBJ2-3; possibly TRBD1 for D (5 bases). Trimming removed 3 bases from V and 5 bases from J, with 15 bases in between. Germline CDR1 is DFQATT and CDR2 is SNEGSKA (reference sequence). CDR3 length equals 14 residues. For the CDR3, the DNA is TGCAGTGCTAGCCTGACCGATACAGGAGATACGCAGTATTTT. Translated: CSASLTDTGDTQYF.

The genes are TRBV20-1 and TRBJ1-1, with D perhaps TRBD1 (5 bases). Trimming pared 1 base from V and 3 bases from J, leaving 15 bases between. CDR1 DFQATT and CDR2 SNEGSKA come from the germline V gene (reference sequence). The CDR3 is made up of 15 amino acids. CDR3 nucleotides: TGCAGTGCTAGAGTCGCAGGGTCGGTTTACACTGAAGCTTTCTTT. It codes for CSARVAGSVYTEAFF.

The CDR3 nucleotides read TGCAGTGCTAGAGGCACATTAGCGGGGGATTACTCTGGGGCCAACGTCCTGACTTTC. It encodes CSARGTLAGDYSGANVLTF. This chain uses TRBV20-1 with TRBJ2-6, with 9 bases identical to TRBD2. Germline-derived CDR1 and CDR2 are DFQATT and SNEGSKA (reference sequence). Trimming took 1 base from V and 0 from J; bases not matched to a gene: 10. CDR3 size: 19 residues.

The J gene is TRBJ1-1, the V gene TRBV7-6; possible D gene TRBD1, 5 bases. Trimming cost V 1 base and J 5 bases, with 11 bases left between them. The CDR3 covers 14 residues. The germline gives CDR1 SGHVS, CDR2 FNYEAQ. CDR3 sequence: CASSLEGARTEAFF. The CDR3 nucleotides are TGTGCCAGCAGCTTAGAAGGGGCGAGGACTGAAGCTTTCTTT.

As for this clonotype: At one end the junction does not follow the germline gene, possibly because of a read error. V is TRBV12-3 or TRBV12-4 and J is TRBJ1-6, with D perhaps matching TRBD1 (6 bases). The CDR3 runs 13 residues. CDR3 sequence reads: CASQQGFNLPLHF. In nucleotides, the CDR3 is TGTGCCAGCCAACAGGGTTTTAATTTACCCCTCCACTTT.

The V call is TRBV5-1, the J call TRBJ2-4; D may be TRBD1 (6 bases). Germline assignment: CDR1 SGHRS and CDR2 YFSETQ. V was clipped by 4 bases and J by 1 base, with 9 bases between them. The length of the CDR3 is 14 residues. CDR3 residues: CASSTQGAKNIQYF. The CDR3, as DNA: TGCGCCAGCAGCACTCAGGGGGCCAAAAACATTCAGTACTTC.

This sequence joins TRBV7-9 and TRBJ2-3; tentative D call: TRBD1 (5 bases). Germline lookup yields CDR1 SEHNR and CDR2 FQNEAQ (reference sequence). The germline V and J ends were trimmed by 4 bases and 1 base, with 21 bases remaining between them. The length of the CDR3 is 18 residues. CDR3 residues: CASSSTSHDSVGTDTQYF. CDR3 coding DNA: TGTGCCAGCAGCTCCACCTCCCACGACAGTGTCGGCACAGATACGCAGTATTTT.

The chain employs TRBV28 and TRBJ2-5; the D gene could be TRBD1 or TRBD2 (5 bases each). The ends were cut back, 3 bases at V and 0 bases at J, with 20 bases in the middle. The germline CDR1 and CDR2 sequences are MDHEN and SYDVKM. CDR3 length: 18 residues. CDR3 coding DNA: TGTGCCAGCAGTTTGGGACGCTACCCCCTTGGGTACCAAGAGACCCAGTACTTC. Its protein product is CASSLGRYPLGYQETQYF.

This clonotype was seen more than once but under ten times. V is TRBV27 and J is TRBJ2-1; TRBD2 matches at 11 bases. CDR1 MNHEY and CDR2 SMNVEV come from the germline V gene (reference sequence). CDR3 length: 13 residues. V shed 6 bases and J 5 bases; nucleotides not matched to a gene: 0. Here the CDR3 reads CASRLAGDNEQFF. The CDR3 DNA reads as TGTGCCAGCAGACTAGCGGGGGACAATGAGCAGTTCTTC.

V and J are TRBV4-1 and TRBJ2-3; TRBD2 matches at 7 bases. This CDR3 contains 12 residues. Unmatched junction bases numbered 3, after V lost 4 bases and J lost 8 bases. CDR1 and CDR2 (germline): MGHRA, YSYEKL. CDR3 bases: TGCGCCAGCAGCCCCCAGCGGGGTACGCAGTATTTT. This sequence encodes CASSPQRGTQYF.

This chain connects TRBV20-1 to TRBJ2-4, with D possibly being TRBD2 (6 bases). The J call may be faulty, since TRBJ2-7 better matches the DNA end. Looked up from germline, CDR1 is DFQATT and CDR2 is SNEGSKA (reference sequence). This CDR3 has 15 amino acids. CDR3 DNA: TGCAGTGCTGGCGAGTTGGGACGGGGGTTCTACGAGCAGTACTTC. Protein: CSAGELGRGFYEQYF.

The chain uses TRBV29-1 and TRBJ1-2, with D maybe TRBD1 (6 bases). Germline V gene data show CDR1 as SQVTM and CDR2 as ANQGSEA. The V end lost 0 bases, the J end lost 3 bases, and 14 bases lay between the germline ends. The CDR3 is 15 amino acids. The CDR3 nucleotides read TGCAGCGTTGAAGATCTGGCGGGGGCCTACTATGGCTACACCTTC. Its protein is CSVEDLAGAYYGYTF.

This clonotype occurred once. One end of the junction varies from germline; a read error may be responsible. The chain employs TRBV6-5 and TRBJ2-7, with 7 bases that match TRBD1. The assigned J gene may be wrong: the sequence end matches TRBJ2-5 better. The CDR3 has 15 amino acids. The V gene's germline CDR1 is MNHEY and CDR2 SVGAGI. The CDR3 here is CASSNSRDRRETQYF. The CDR3 nucleotides are TGTGCCAGCAGTAACTCGAGGGACAGAAGAGAGACCCAGTACTTC.